Sequencing of this T cell receptor beta chain was carried out in a study of cytomegalovirus exposure and HLA in healthy donors. Germline values: CDR1 SGHTA, CDR2 FQGNSA. This CDR3 comprises 14 residues. With 5 bases removed from V and 0 bases from J, the gap between germline ends came to 8 bases. The PCR used 60 Vbeta and 13 Jbeta primers. Using immunoSEQ multiplex PCR, the repertoire was profiled, and TCRdb retains in-frame clones only, with some absent. Of 77,000 or so clones in the sample, 75% to 85% are singletons; the top ten hold approximately 20%. The specimen sequenced was PBMCs. This receptor was identified in a man in his 70s in good health and CMV-seropositive. This chain joins TRBV7-2 and TRBJ1-3; D is unclear. CDR3 nucleotides: TGTGCCAGCAGCCAAGCCCTCTCTGGAAACACCATATATTTT. The encoded protein is CASSQALSGNTIYF.